This TCR beta chain was profiled in a study of shared clonotypes between healthy human individuals. Deletions cut 2 bases from V and 4 bases from J, with 7 bases between. This CDR3 is 13 amino acids long. Germline values: CDR1 ENHRY, CDR2 SYGVKD. As processed by the authors: Filtering was not the same, since immunoSEQ gave junction-only sequences without quality scores. This table comes from immunoSEQ multiplex PCR, and its TCRdb copy is limited to in-frame clones, with some not included. V, J and clone size are taken as reported in that table, and D and trimming were inferred from the DNA itself. The sample holds hundreds of thousands of clones; 79% are singletons and the top ten take over 10%.

This receptor was identified in a woman aged 40 to 49 in good health. Some clones in this sample may be carry-over from other donors' samples. The sequencing input was PBMCs. The rearrangement links TRBV10-3 to TRBJ2-3; D gene ambiguous. CDR3 coding DNA: TGTGCCATCAGTGAGGTCGGCGCAGATACGCAGTATTTT. Its protein product is CAISEVGADTQYF.